The rows below give T cell receptor beta chains drawn from one sample of a study of blood T cell repertoires in COVID-19. TCRdb keeps only in-frame clones here, not all; method: immunoSEQ multiplex PCR. The sample consists of a few hundred thousand clones, roughly 85% of them appearing once. Material: peripheral blood. These receptors were obtained from a woman aged 70-85 years with COVID-19, enrolled during active disease. The CDR3 runs from the conserved cysteine through the conserved F or W. The order of the fields is J gene, V gene, D gene, clone size, CDR3 protein, CDR3 DNA. A D gene is named only where the DNA matches it firmly. Size is omitted from some rows. Given values are once, few, many or a class for expanded clones.

>TRBJ2-7|TRBV27|TRBD2|-
CASSSSGTSGGRRYEQYF
TGTGCCAGCAGTTCCTCCGGGACTAGCGGGGGGCGAAGGTACGAGCAGTACTTC
>TRBJ2-1|TRBV2|-|-
CATLEAEGQGEQFF
TGTGCCACCCTAGAAGCGGAGGGCCAGGGTGAGCAGTTCTTC
>TRBJ2-3|TRBV27|TRBD2|-
CASSWGGRFTDTQYF
TGTGCCAGCAGTTGGGGCGGGAGGTTCACAGATACGCAGTATTTT
>TRBJ1-2|TRBV3-1/TRBV3-2|-|-
CASSQVSGGGFGYTF
TGTGCCAGCAGCCAAGTTTCGGGGGGAGGGTTTGGCTACACCTTC
>TRBJ1-2|TRBV7-8|-|-
CASSLDVIRRQGNLRGYGYTF
TGTGCCAGCAGCTTAGACGTAATAAGGCGGCAGGGCAACCTCCGCGGCTATGGCTACACCTTC
>TRBJ2-7|TRBV21-1|-|-
CASSKIHRGREQYF
TGTGCCAGCAGCAAGATTCACAGGGGTCGAGAGCAGTACTTC
>TRBJ1-5|TRBV4-3|-|-
CASSPLGVRSNQPQHF
TGCGCCAGCAGCCCACTGGGAGTCCGGAGCAATCAGCCCCAGCATTTT
>TRBJ2-5|TRBV4-2|-|-
CASSQEGNGLQETQYF
TGTGCCAGCAGCCAAGAGGGAAACGGACTCCAAGAGACCCAGTACTTC
>TRBJ1-1|TRBV2|TRBD1|-
CASSAGQGKAFF
TGTGCCAGCAGCGCTGGACAGGGAAAAGCTTTCTTT
>TRBJ1-1|TRBV7-3|-|-
CASSLNSLNTEAFF
TGTGCCAGCAGCTTAAACAGCTTGAACACTGAAGCTTTCTTT
>TRBJ1-1|TRBV2|TRBD1|-
CASSSPRTGGISGVEAFF
TGTGCCAGCAGCTCCCCTCGGACAGGGGGCATAAGTGGGGTTGAAGCTTTCTTT
>TRBJ1-5|TRBV5-1|TRBD1|-
CASSLGGGGANQPQHF
TGCGCCAGCAGCTTGGGCGGAGGGGGCGCAAATCAGCCCCAGCATTTT
>TRBJ2-1|TRBV7-3|-|-
CASSLVGVGYNEQFF
TGTGCCAGCAGCTTGGTGGGAGTGGGTTACAATGAGCAGTTCTTC
>TRBJ1-1|TRBV7-3|-|-
CASSLLSVGQPSVEAFF
TGTGCCAGCAGCTTATTGTCGGTGGGCCAGCCTTCCGTTGAAGCTTTCTTT
>TRBJ1-5|TRBV6-6|TRBD1|-
CASSPGQGRNQPQHF
TGTGCCAGCAGCCCCGGACAGGGACGCAATCAGCCCCAGCATTTT
>TRBJ1-1|TRBV20-1|-|-
CSASRGGTEAFF
TGCAGTGCTAGTCGGGGTGGTACTGAAGCTTTCTTT
>TRBJ1-5|TRBV7-9|-|-
CASSLSGRDQPQHF
TGTGCCAGCAGCTTAAGTGGGCGAGATCAGCCCCAGCATTTT
>TRBJ1-1|TRBV6-2/TRBV6-3|-|-
CASSYSSSRGFVAFF
TGTGCCAGCAGTTACTCGAGCAGCCGGGGTTTTGTGGCTTTCTTT
>TRBJ1-1|TRBV6-5|TRBD1|-
CASTPGTGPAEAFF
TGTGCCAGCACCCCCGGGACAGGGCCGGCTGAAGCTTTCTTT
>TRBJ1-2|TRBV19|-|-
CASSMRRDPYGYTF
TGTGCCAGTAGTATGCGCAGGGATCCCTATGGCTACACCTTC
>TRBJ1-2|TRBV6-4|TRBD1|-
CASSPLGGTGYGYTF
TGTGCCAGCAGCCCCCTGGGAGGGACAGGCTATGGCTACACCTTC
>TRBJ1-2|TRBV2|-|-
CASRSSRIQGPGNYGYTF
TGTGCCAGCAGGTCAAGCCGTATCCAGGGGCCGGGCAACTATGGCTACACCTTC
>TRBJ1-1|TRBV2|TRBD1|-
CASSGPKGQGRVQNTEAFF
TGTGCCAGCAGTGGACCCAAGGGACAGGGACGGGTTCAGAACACTGAAGCTTTCTTT
>TRBJ2-1|TRBV4-1|TRBD2|-
CASSSMRGAYNEQFF
TGCGCCAGCAGCTCCATGCGGGGGGCCTACAATGAGCAGTTCTTC
>TRBJ2-1|TRBV7-2|TRBD1|once
CASSVVGTDYFKFF
TGTGCCAGCAGCGTAGTAGGGACAGACTATTTTAAGTTCTTC
>TRBJ1-3|TRBV5-1|-|once
CASSLGQGLWGNTIYF
TGCGCCAGCAGCTTGGGGCAGGGTCTGTGGGGAAACACCATATATTTT
>TRBJ2-4|TRBV4-3|TRBD1|-
CASSQGGQGGSQHF
TGCGCCAGCAGCCAGGGGGGACAGGGAGGTAGCCAACACTTC
>TRBJ1-1|TRBV19|-|few
CASNSPAGNTEAFF
TGTGCCAGTAACAGTCCCGCGGGGAACACTGAAGCTTTCTTT
>TRBJ2-1|TRBV11-1|TRBD1|-
CASSLWDREYNEQFF
TGTGCCAGCAGCTTATGGGACAGGGAATACAATGAGCAGTTCTTC
>TRBJ1-1|TRBV11-2|-|-
CASSLVESRMNTEAFF
TGTGCCAGCAGCTTAGTTGAGTCCAGGATGAACACTGAAGCTTTCTTT
>TRBJ2-5|TRBV19|TRBD1|-
CASSMGDRGLGETQYF
TGTGCCAGTAGCATGGGGGACAGGGGGCTGGGAGAGACCCAGTACTTC